This T cell receptor (beta chain) originates from a study of regulatory T cells in long-lasting Graves disease. Turning to the study itself: Those with persistent Graves' disease had received antithyroid drugs for over 5 years with positive TSH receptor antibodies.

Arm-PCR of CDR3 regions and iRepertoire HTBI primers were the basis on which TCR beta libraries were built. How the authors handled the data: Samples collectively showed 62 TRBV and 14 TRBJ segments. TCRdb reprocessed the multiplex PCR reads via MiXCR and lists one record per CDR3 protein. The authors' filters were not applied to this entry. The sample yields around 400,000 distinct CDR3 sequences, around 20% seen once. Study conclusions and caveats: Exclusively peripheral blood, rather than thyroid tissue, was studied. Persistent cases favored TRBV28, TRBJ1-2 and TRBJ2-5.

For this clonotype: Antigen unknown.

The time point was: persistent/refractory GD, antithyroid drugs over 5 years with positive TRAb. RNA extracted from PBMCs served as the sequencing template. Germline V lookup: CDR1 MNHEY, CDR2 SVGEGT. V was shortened by 7 bases and J by 7 bases, with 7 bases between the two germline ends. The CDR3 sequence is 11 residues long. The chain has TRBV6-2 or TRBV6-3 and TRBJ2-2; D is undetermined. Specimen: peripheral blood mononuclear cells (PBMCs), collected when the disease was refractory, from a patient treated with antithyroid drugs. This TCR was sampled from a female donor with Graves disease. The DNA of the CDR3 is TGTGCCAGCATCCAGTTCGGGGAGCTGTTTTTT. Amino acid sequence: CASIQFGELFF.